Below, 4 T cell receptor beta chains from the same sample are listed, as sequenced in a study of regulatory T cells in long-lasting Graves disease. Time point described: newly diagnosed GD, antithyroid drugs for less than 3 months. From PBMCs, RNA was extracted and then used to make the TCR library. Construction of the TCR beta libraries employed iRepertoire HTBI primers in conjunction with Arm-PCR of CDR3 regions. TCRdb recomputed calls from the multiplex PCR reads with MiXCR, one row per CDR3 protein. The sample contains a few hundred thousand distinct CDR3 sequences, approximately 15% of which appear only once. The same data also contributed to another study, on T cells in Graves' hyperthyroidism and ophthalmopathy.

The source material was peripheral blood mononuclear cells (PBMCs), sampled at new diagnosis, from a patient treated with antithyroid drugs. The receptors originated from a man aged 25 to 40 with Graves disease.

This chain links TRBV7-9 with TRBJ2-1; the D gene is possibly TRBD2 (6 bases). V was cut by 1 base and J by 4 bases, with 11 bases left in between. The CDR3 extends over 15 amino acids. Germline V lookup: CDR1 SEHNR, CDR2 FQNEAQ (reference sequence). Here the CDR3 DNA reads TGTGCCAGCAGCTTAGGGAGGGGTCAGTACAATGAGCAGTTCTTC. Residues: CASSLGRGQYNEQFF.

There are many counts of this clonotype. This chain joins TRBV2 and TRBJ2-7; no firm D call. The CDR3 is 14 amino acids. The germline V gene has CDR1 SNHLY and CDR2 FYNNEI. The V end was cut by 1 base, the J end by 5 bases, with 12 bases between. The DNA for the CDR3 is TGTGCCAGCAGTGAAGAGGTACGGGTCGACGAGCAGTACTTC. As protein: CASSEEVRVDEQYF.

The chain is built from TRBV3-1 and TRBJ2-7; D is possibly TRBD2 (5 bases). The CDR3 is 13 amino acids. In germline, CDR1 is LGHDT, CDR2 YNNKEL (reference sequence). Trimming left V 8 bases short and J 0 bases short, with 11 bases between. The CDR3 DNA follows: TGTGCCAGCGCTAGGAGGAGCTCCTACGAGCAGTACTTC. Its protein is CASARRSSYEQYF.

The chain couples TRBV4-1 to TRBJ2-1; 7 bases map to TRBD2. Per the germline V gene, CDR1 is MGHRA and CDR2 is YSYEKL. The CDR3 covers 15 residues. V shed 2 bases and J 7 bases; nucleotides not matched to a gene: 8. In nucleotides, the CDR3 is TGCGCCAGCAGCCAATCACGCGGACTAGTAAATGAGCAGTTCTTC. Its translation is CASSQSRGLVNEQFF.